The source of this T cell receptor beta chain is a study of blood T cell repertoires in COVID-19. J was trimmed by 11 bases and V by 1 base; bases with no gene match: 7. The germline V gene encodes CDR1 SGHNT and CDR2 YENEEA. The length of the CDR3 is 14 residues. Data came from immunoSEQ multiplex PCR; TCRdb stores just in-frame clones and leaves some out. This table has 150,000 to 200,000 clones, around 95% appearing once. The receptor was isolated from a man aged 25-45 years with COVID-19, enrolled during active disease. The sequenced sample was peripheral blood. This chain uses TRBV11-3 with TRBJ2-1, with 8 bases fitting TRBD2. CDR3 DNA: TGTGCCAGCAGCTTAGCGGGGGGGCCAGGTAAGCAGTTCTTC. Its translation: CASSLAGGPGKQFF.